Sequencing of this TCR beta chain was carried out in a study of blood T cell repertoires in COVID-19. Study as a whole: COVID-19 samples collected from the United States, Italy and Spain covered acute and convalescent phases. In each case, the material was cDNA or gDNA derived from T cells, B-cell-depleted T cells, or PBMCs.

Only in-frame clones appear in the TCRdb table, and some are missing; sequencing was by immunoSEQ multiplex PCR. The data hold about 260,000 clones, with around 89% observed a single time. Those enrolled, adults aged roughly 18 to 90 years, came from around 24 US areas. Germline CDR1 reads SGHNT; CDR2 reads YYREEE (reference sequence). This CDR3 spans 15 amino acids. V lost 1 base and J 2 bases, leaving 11 bases between the germline ends. Sequenced: PBMCs or T cells enriched from blood (not recorded which). The origin of this receptor is a woman between 25 and 40 years old with acute COVID-19. This chain uses TRBV5-4 with TRBJ2-3; D is perhaps TRBD2 (6 bases). The CDR3 reads CASSLQEGITDTQYF. DNA for the CDR3: TGTGCCAGCAGCTTGCAGGAGGGAATCACAGATACGCAGTATTTT.